The sequence of this T cell receptor (beta chain) was determined in a study of low-dose radiotherapy and immunotherapy resistance in tumors. CDR1 SGHTA and CDR2 FQGTGA come from the germline V gene. The CDR3 has 15 residues. V dropped 5 bases and J dropped 6; count of bases not matched to a gene: 11. The donors' regimen was nivolumab, ipilimumab, aspirin, low-dose cyclophosphamide and low-dose radiotherapy. Eligible patients had advanced solid tumors lacking tumor-infiltrating lymphocytes. Gene-specific TRAV and TRBV primers were used for first-strand cDNA, covering alpha and beta chains. TCRs were amplified for approximately 21 PCR cycles with a constant-region primer and V-primer adapter. Each CDR3 protein is one row after TCRdb ran MiXCR on the reads. Here the sample spans about 12,000 distinct CDR3 sequences, 65% to 85% being singletons.

This clonotype originated in a human donor with advanced metastatic prostate, ovarian, gallbladder or colorectal cancer (not recorded which). This table probably holds off-target reads from a library built for another chain. The V and J genes are TRBV7-3 and TRBJ2-3; TRBD2 matches at 7 bases. The CDR3 DNA is TGTGCCAGCAGCCCCGGGGCTAGCGGAGGGGATACGCAGTATTTT. Its protein product is CASSPGASGGDTQYF.